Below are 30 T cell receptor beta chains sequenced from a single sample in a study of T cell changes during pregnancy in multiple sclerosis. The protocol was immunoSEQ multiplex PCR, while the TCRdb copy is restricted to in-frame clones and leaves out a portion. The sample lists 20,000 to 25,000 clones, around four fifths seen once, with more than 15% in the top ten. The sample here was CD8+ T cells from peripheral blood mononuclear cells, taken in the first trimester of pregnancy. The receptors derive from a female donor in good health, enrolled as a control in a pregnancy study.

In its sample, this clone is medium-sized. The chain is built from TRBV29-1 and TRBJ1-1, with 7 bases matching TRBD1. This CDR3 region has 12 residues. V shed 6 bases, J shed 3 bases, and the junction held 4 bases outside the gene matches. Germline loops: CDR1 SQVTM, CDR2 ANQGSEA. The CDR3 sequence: CSVRQGDTEAFF. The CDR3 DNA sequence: TGCAGCGTCCGACAGGGAGACACTGAAGCTTTCTTT.

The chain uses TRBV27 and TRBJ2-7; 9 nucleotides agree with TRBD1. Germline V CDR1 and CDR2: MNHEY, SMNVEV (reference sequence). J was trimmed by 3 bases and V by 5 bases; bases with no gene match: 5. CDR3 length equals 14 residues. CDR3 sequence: CASSDRDRVYEQYF. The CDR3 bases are TGTGCCAGCAGTGACCGGGACAGGGTCTACGAGCAGTACTTC.

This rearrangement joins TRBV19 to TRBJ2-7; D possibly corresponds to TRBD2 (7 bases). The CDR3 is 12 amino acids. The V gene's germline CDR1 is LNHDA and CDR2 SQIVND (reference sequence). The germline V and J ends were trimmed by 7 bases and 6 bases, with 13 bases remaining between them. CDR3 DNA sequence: TGTGCCAGTACCGACGCGGGGGCCGAGCAGTACTTC. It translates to CASTDAGAEQYF.

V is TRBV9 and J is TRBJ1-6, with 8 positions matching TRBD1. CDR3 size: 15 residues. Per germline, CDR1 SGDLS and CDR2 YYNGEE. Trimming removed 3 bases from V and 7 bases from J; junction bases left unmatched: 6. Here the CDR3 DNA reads TGTGCCAGCAGCGGAGGGGGACAGGCCAATTCACCCCTCCACTTT. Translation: CASSGGGQANSPLHF.

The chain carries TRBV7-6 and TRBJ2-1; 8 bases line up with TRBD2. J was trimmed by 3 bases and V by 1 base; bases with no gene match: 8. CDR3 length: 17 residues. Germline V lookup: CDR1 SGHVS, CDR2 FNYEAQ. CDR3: CASSLDSGSGVYNEQFF. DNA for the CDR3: TGTGCCAGCAGCTTAGACTCGGGTAGCGGGGTCTACAATGAGCAGTTCTTC.

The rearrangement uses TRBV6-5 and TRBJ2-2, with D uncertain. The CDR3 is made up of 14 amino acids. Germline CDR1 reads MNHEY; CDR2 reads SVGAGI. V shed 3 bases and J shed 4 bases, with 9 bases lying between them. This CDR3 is CASSYVESTGELFF. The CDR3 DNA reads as TGTGCCAGCAGTTATGTGGAGAGCACCGGGGAGCTGTTTTTT.

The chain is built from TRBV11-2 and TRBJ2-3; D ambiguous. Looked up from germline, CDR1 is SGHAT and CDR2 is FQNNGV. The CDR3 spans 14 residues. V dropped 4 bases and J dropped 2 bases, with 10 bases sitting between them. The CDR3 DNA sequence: TGTGCCAGCAGCTACTTGACATTCACAGATACGCAGTATTTT. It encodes CASSYLTFTDTQYF.

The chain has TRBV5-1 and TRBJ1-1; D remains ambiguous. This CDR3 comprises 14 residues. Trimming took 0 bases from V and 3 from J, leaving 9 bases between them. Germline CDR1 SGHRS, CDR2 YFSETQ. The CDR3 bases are TGCGCCAGCAGCTTGGAAACTTTGGACACTGAAGCTTTCTTT. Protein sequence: CASSLETLDTEAFF. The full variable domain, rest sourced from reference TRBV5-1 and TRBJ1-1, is KAGVTQTPRYLIKTRGQQVTLSCSPISGHRSVSWYQQTPGQGLQFLFEYFSETQRNKGNFPGRFSGRQFSNSRSEMNVSTLELGDSALYLCASSLETLDTEAFFGQGTRLTVV.

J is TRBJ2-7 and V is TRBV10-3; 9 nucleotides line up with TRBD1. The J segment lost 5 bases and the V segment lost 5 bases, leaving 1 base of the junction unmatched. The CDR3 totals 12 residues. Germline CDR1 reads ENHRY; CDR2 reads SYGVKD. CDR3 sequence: CAISWDRDEQYF. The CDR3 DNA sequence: TGTGCCATCAGTTGGGACAGGGACGAGCAGTACTTC.

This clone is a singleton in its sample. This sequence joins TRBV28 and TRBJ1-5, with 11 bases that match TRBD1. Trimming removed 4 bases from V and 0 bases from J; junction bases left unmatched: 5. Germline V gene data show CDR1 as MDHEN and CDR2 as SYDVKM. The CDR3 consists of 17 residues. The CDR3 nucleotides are TGTGCCAGCAGTTCGGGACAGGGGGAGATTAGCAATCAGCCCCAGCATTTT. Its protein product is CASSSGQGEISNQPQHF.

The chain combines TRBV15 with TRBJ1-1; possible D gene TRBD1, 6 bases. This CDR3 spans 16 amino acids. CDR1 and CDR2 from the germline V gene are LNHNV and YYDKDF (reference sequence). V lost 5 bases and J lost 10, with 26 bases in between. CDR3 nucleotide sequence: TGTGCCACCAGCTCCCGAGGGGGTGGCAGGGGATCGGGAGCTTTCTTT. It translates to CATSSRGGGRGSGAFF.

Here the CDR3 reads CASTPTGSGSNQPQHF. DNA of the CDR3: TGTGCCAGCACTCCGACAGGGAGTGGGAGCAATCAGCCCCAGCATTTT. This sequence joins TRBV27 and TRBJ1-5, with 7 bases identical to TRBD1. Germline values: CDR1 MNHEY, CDR2 SMNVEV (reference sequence). The CDR3 runs 16 residues. The ends lost 7 bases at V and 1 base at J; junction bases unmatched: 10.

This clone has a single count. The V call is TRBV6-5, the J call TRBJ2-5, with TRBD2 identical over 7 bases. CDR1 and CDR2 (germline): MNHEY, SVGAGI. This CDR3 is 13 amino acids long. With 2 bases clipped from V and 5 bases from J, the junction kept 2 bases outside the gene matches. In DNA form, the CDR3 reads TGTGCCAGCAGTTACGGGGGAGGGGAGACCCAGTACTTC. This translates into CASSYGGGETQYF.

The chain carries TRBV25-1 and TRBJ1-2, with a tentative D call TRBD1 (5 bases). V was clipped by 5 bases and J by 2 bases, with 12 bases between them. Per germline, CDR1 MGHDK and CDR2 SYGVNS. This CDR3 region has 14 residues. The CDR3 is CASSRQGVNYGYTF. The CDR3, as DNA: TGTGCCAGCAGTAGGCAGGGTGTGAACTATGGCTACACCTTC.

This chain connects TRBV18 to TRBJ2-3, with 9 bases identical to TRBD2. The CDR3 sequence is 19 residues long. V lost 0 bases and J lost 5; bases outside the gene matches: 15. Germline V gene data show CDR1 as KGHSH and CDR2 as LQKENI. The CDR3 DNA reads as TGTGCCAGCTCACCACCGGTGGCTAGCGGGGCCCCGGGAGGAGATACGCAGTATTTT. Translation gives CASSPPVASGAPGGDTQYF.

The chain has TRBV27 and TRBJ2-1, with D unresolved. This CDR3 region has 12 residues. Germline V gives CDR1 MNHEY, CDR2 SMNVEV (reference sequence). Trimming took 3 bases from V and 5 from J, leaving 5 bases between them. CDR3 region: CASSFLDNEQFF. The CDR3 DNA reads TGTGCCAGCAGTTTCCTAGACAATGAGCAGTTCTTC.

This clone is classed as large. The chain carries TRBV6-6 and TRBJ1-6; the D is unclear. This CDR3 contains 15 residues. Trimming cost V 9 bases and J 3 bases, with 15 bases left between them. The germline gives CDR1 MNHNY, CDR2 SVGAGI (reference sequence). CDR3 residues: CASDPAAGYNSPLHF. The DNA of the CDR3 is TGTGCCAGTGACCCGGCGGCGGGCTATAATTCACCCCTCCACTTT.

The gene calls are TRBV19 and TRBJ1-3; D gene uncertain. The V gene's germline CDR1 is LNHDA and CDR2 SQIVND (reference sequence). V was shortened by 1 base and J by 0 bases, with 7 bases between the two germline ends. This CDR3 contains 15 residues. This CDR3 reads CASSIGPSSGNTIYF. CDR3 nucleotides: TGTGCCAGTAGTATAGGCCCCAGCTCTGGAAACACCATATATTTT.

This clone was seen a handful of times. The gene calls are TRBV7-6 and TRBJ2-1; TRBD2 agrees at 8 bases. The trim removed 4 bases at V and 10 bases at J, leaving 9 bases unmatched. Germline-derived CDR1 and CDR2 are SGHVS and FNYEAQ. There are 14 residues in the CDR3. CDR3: CASSSSGRVREQFF. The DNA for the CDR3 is TGTGCCAGCAGCTCTTCCGGGAGGGTGCGGGAGCAGTTCTTC.

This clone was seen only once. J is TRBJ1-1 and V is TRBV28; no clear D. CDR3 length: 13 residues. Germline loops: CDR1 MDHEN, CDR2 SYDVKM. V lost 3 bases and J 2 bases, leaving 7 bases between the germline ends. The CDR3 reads CASSFYGNTEAFF. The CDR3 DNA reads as TGTGCCAGCAGTTTTTACGGTAACACTGAAGCTTTCTTT.

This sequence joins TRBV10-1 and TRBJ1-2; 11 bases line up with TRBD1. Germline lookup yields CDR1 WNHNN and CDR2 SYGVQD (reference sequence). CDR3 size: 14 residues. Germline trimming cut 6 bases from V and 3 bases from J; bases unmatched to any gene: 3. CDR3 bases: TGCGCCAGCAGGCCGGGACAGGGGGACTATGGCTACACCTTC. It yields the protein CASRPGQGDYGYTF.

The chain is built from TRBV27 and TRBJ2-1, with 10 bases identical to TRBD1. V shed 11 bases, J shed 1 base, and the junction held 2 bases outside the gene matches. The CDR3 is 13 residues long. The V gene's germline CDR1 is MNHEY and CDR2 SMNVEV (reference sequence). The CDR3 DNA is TGTGCCGTGGGACAGGGGTCCTACAATGAGCAGTTCTTC. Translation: CAVGQGSYNEQFF.

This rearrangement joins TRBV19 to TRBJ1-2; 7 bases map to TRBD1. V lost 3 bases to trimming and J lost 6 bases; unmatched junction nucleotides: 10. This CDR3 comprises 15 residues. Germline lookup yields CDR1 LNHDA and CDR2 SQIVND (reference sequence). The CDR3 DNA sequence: TGTGCCAGTAGTATTAAGTCCACAGGGGATGATGGCTACACCTTC. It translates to CASSIKSTGDDGYTF.

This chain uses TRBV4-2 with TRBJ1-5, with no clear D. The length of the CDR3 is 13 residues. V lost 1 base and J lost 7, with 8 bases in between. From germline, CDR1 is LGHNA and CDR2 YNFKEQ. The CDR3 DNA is TGTGCCAGCAGCCAAGGGAGCCACCAGCCCCAGCATTTT. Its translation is CASSQGSHQPQHF.

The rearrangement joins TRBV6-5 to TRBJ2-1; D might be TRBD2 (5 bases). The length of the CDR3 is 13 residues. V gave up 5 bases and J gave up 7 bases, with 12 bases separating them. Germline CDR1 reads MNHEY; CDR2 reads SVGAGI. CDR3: CASSRTGLNEQFF. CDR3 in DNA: TGTGCCAGCAGTAGGACTGGACTGAATGAGCAGTTCTTC.

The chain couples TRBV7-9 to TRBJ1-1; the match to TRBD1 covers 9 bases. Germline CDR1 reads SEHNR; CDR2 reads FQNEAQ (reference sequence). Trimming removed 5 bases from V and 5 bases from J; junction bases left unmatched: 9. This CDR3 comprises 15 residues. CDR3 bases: TGTGCCAGCAGCGCTTCGACAGGGGGAGGTACTGAAGCTTTCTTT. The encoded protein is CASSASTGGGTEAFF.

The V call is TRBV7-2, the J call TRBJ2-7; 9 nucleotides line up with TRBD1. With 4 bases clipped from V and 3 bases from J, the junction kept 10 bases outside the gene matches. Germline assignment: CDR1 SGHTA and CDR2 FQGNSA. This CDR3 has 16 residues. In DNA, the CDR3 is TGTGCCAGCAGCTCGTCTTCCGGGACAGGGATCTACGAGCAGTACTTC. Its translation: CASSSSSGTGIYEQYF.

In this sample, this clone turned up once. CDR3 coding DNA: TGCAGTGCAACTCATCAAGAGACCCAGTACTTC. Translation gives CSATHQETQYF. The chain combines TRBV20-1 with TRBJ2-5; D gene unclear. V was shortened by 6 bases and J by 2 bases, with 7 bases between the two germline ends. Germline-derived CDR1 and CDR2 are DFQATT and SNEGSKA (reference sequence). The CDR3 runs to 11 residues.

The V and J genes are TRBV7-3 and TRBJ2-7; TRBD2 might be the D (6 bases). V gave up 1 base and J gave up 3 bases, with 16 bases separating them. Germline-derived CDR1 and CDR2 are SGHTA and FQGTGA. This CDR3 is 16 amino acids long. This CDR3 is CASSLRGNPGVYEQYF. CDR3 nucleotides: TGTGCCAGCAGCTTAAGGGGCAACCCGGGGGTCTACGAGCAGTACTTC.

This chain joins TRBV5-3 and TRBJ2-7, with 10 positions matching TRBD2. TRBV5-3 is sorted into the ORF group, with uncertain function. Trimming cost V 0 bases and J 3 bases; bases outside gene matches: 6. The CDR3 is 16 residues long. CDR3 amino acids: CARSLGSSGRVYEQYF. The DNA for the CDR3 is TGTGCCAGAAGCTTGGGGTCTAGCGGGAGAGTCTACGAGCAGTACTTC.